Sequencing of this TCR beta chain was carried out in a study of blood T cell repertoires in COVID-19. Turning to the study itself: Italy, Spain and the United States were the sources of the convalescent and acute COVID-19 samples. Nucleic acid was either cDNA or gDNA, and it came from T cells, B-cell-depleted T cells, or PBMCs.

The junction had 3 bases not matched to a gene; V was cut back by 4 bases and J by 3 bases. CDR1 and CDR2 from the germline V gene are LGHDT and YNNKEL (reference sequence). CDR3 length: 16 residues. TCRdb keeps only in-frame clones here, not all; method: immunoSEQ multiplex PCR. The sample yields about 250,000 clones, roughly four fifths seen once. V usage is TRBV3-1 (or the pseudogene TRBV3-2) and J usage is TRBJ2-1, with 13 positions matching TRBD2. The receptor comes from a middle-aged man with active or convalescent COVID-19. The specimen was peripheral blood. The CDR3 bases are TGTGCCAGCAGCCCCAGACTAGCGGGGGGCTACAATGAGCAGTTCTTC. It yields the protein CASSPRLAGGYNEQFF.